These T cell receptor beta chains were read from a single sample in a study of CD8+CD57+ T cells in acquired aplastic anemia. TCRdb reprocessed the reads via MiXCR and lists one record per CDR3 protein. The repertoire holds 300,000 or so distinct CDR3 sequences, with 56% as singletons. The sequenced sample consisted of sorted CD4+, CD8+, or CD8+CD57+ T cells (not recorded which) from PBMCs. The source of these receptors is a human donor with aplastic anemia. The CDR3 runs from the conserved cysteine through the conserved F or W. D genes are given only for firm matches. Part of the rows lack a size; the others show once, few, many or a class for expanded clones.

size,length,J,V,D,DNA,CDR3
once,15,TRBJ1-1,TRBV7-9,NA,TGTGCCAGCAGCTCTTTTAGGACCTTGAACACTGAAGCTTTCTTT,CASSSFRTLNTEAFF
NA,15,TRBJ2-1,TRBV12-5,NA,TGTGCTAGTGGTTTGGGCGTCGCTGCGTACAATGAGCAGTTCTTC,CASGLGVAAYNEQFF
many,15,TRBJ1-4,TRBV11-2,TRBD1,TGTGCCAGCAGCTCCAGGACAGGCCCTAATGAAAAACTGTTTTTT,CASSSRTGPNEKLFF
few,14,TRBJ2-7,TRBV10-3,TRBD1,TGTGCCATCAGAACGGGACAGGGGGCAGACGAGCAGTACTTC,CAIRTGQGADEQYF
NA,13,TRBJ1-1,TRBV6-5,TRBD1,TGTGCCAGCAGTTTCCGACAGGGCACTGAAGCTTTCTTT,CASSFRQGTEAFF
NA,14,TRBJ1-6,TRBV13,NA,TGTGCCAGCAGCTTAAACAGGGCGGTTTCACCCCTCCACTTT,CASSLNRAVSPLHF
many,14,TRBJ2-7,TRBV6-5,TRBD2,TGTGCCAGCAGTCCACGGACTAGGCTCTACGAGCAGTACTTC,CASSPRTRLYEQYF
once,14,TRBJ1-5,TRBV5-1,NA,TGCGCCAGCAGATCGACAGTTTGCAATCAGCCCCAGCATTTT,CASRSTVCNQPQHF
NA,14,TRBJ2-1,TRBV6-1,NA,TGTGCCAGCAGGTTGGTGGCCGGGCGACTTCAGCAGTTCTTC,CASRLVAGRLQQFF
NA,14,TRBJ1-6,TRBV20-1,TRBD1,TGCAGTGCCACCACAGGGACAGGGACTTCACCCCTCCACTTT,CSATTGTGTSPLHF
few,13,TRBJ1-1,TRBV29-1,NA,TGCAGCGCAAGTACGACGGGGAACACTGAAGCTTTCTTT,CSASTTGNTEAFF
once,14,TRBJ2-5,TRBV7-2,NA,NA,CASSLFASGSGNYF
NA,16,TRBJ2-5,TRBV20-1,TRBD2,TGCAGTGCCACCAGTGATAGCGGGACGTACCAAGAGACCCAGTACTTC,CSATSDSGTYQETQYF